What follows are 32 T cell receptor beta chains derived from one specimen sequenced in a study of metastatic and nonmetastatic thyroid tumors (dated by TCRdb to the early 2020s). None of the patients had been given any treatment before thyroid surgery. Library prep was done by PCR. Sequencing used an Illumina HiSeq 4000. The public reads were reanalyzed by TCRdb: fastp trimming at Q25, MiXCR alignment, in-frame beta chains only. For this sample there are 5,500 to 7,500 clones; roughly 35% appear just once. Approximately 13% of the sample lies in the top ten. The sample taken for sequencing was adjacent normal tissue. Receptors originate from a female donor with papillary thyroid cancer or a benign thyroid nodule (not recorded which). Some clones in this sample may be carry-over from other donors' samples.

The chain recombines TRBV28 with TRBJ1-6, with a tentative D call TRBD1 (6 bases). V shed 6 bases and J shed 5 bases, with 17 bases lying between them. This CDR3 spans 16 amino acids. The germline CDR1 and CDR2 sequences are MDHEN and SYDVKM. Written as DNA, the CDR3 is TGTGCCAGCAGGGGGGGCAGCCTGGGCCATAATTCACCCCTCCACTTT. Its protein is CASRGGSLGHNSPLHF. The whole variable domain, remainder taken from reference TRBV28 and TRBJ1-6, is DVKVTQSSRYLVKRTGEKVFLECVQDMDHENMFWYRQDPGLGLRLIYFSYDVKMKEKGDIPEGYSVSREKKERFSLILESASTNQTSMYLCASRGGSLGHNSPLHFGNGTRLTVT.

Sample share makes this clone medium-sized (0.01 to 0.1%). This chain uses TRBV6-1 with TRBJ1-4; no definite D call. The V gene lost 5 bases and the J gene lost 6 bases, with 16 bases spanning the gap. Germline CDR1 MNHNS, CDR2 SASEGT. The CDR3 has 15 residues. The CDR3 spells CASSFNPQADEKLFF. CDR3 bases: TGTGCCAGCAGTTTTAACCCCCAGGCGGATGAAAAACTGTTTTTT.

The rearrangement uses TRBV4-2 and TRBJ2-2, with D perhaps matching TRBD1 (5 bases). Between the trimmed V and J ends, which lost 0 bases and 1 base, there was a span of 6 bases. Per germline, CDR1 LGHNA and CDR2 YNFKEQ. CDR3 length equals 15 residues. CDR3: CASSQDQGNTGELFF. The CDR3 DNA sequence: TGTGCCAGCAGCCAAGATCAGGGGAACACCGGGGAGCTGTTTTTT.

This clone was observed a few times. The chain combines TRBV28 with TRBJ2-7, with D uncertain. The CDR3 is 13 amino acids. Looked up from germline, CDR1 is MDHEN and CDR2 is SYDVKM. V was clipped by 5 bases and J by 6 bases, with 14 bases between them. CDR3 sequence: CASSPIGRSEQYF. Written as DNA, the CDR3 is TGTGCCAGCAGTCCCATCGGACGTAGCGAGCAGTACTTC.

This sequence joins TRBV6-5 and TRBJ2-1; 11 bases fit TRBD2. Unmatched junction bases numbered 10, after V lost 6 bases and J lost 3 bases. Looked up from germline, CDR1 is MNHEY and CDR2 is SVGAGI. The CDR3 totals 17 residues. CDR3 in DNA: TGTGCCAGCAGGGAATACGGAGGGACTAGCGGCTACAATGAGCAGTTCTTC. Protein: CASREYGGTSGYNEQFF.

In this sample, this clone turned up a few times. The chain uses TRBV6-1 and TRBJ2-2; D call uncertain. V lost 6 bases to trimming and J lost 3 bases, with 14 bases between them. The CDR3 runs to 15 residues. Per the germline V gene, CDR1 is MNHNS and CDR2 is SASEGT. In nucleotides, the CDR3 is TGTGCCAGCAGCGTAGTGAACACAGACACCGGGGAGCTGTTTTTT. This translates into CASSVVNTDTGELFF.

This clone was picked up many times. The rearrangement links TRBV28 to TRBJ2-7; D possibly corresponds to TRBD2 (6 bases). The germline CDR1 and CDR2 sequences are MDHEN and SYDVKM. Trimming stripped 5 bases from V and 4 bases from J, with 15 bases between. The CDR3 runs 14 residues. The CDR3 nucleotides are TGTGCCAGCAGTCCCCTTTTGGGGAGGTACGAGCAGTACTTC. Its protein product is CASSPLLGRYEQYF.

The chain recombines TRBV5-1 with TRBJ2-7; D call uncertain. The CDR3 has 12 amino acids. The ends were cut back, 0 bases at V and 6 bases at J, with 7 bases in the middle. Germline CDR1 is SGHRS and CDR2 is YFSETQ. CDR3: CASSLDGLEQYF. CDR3 DNA: TGCGCCAGCAGCTTGGATGGCCTCGAGCAGTACTTC.

This clone was counted only a few times. The rearrangement joins TRBV11-2 to TRBJ2-7; 11 bases map to TRBD1. Unmatched junction bases numbered 5, after V lost 1 base and J lost 3 bases. Germline CDR1 is SGHAT and CDR2 is FQNNGV. The CDR3 extends over 16 amino acids. The CDR3 is CASSLGGQGGFYEQYF. CDR3 coding DNA: TGTGCCAGCAGCTTAGGGGGACAGGGGGGTTTCTACGAGCAGTACTTC. The variable domain in full, completed from reference TRBV11-2 and TRBJ2-7, reads EAGVAQSPRYKIIEKRQSVAFWCNPISGHATLYWYQQILGQGPKLLIQFQNNGVVDDSQLPKDRFSAERLKGVDSTLKIQPAKLEDSAVYLCASSLGGQGGFYEQYFGPGTRLTVT.

CDR3 sequence (DNA): TGTGCCAGCAGCCTGGAGAATGGAAACACCATATATTTT. Its translation: CASSLENGNTIYF. This chain uses TRBV12-3 or TRBV12-4 with TRBJ1-3; D gene uncertain. Deletions cut 6 bases from V and 3 bases from J, with 9 bases between. The CDR3 has 13 amino acids.

The genes are TRBV7-8 and TRBJ2-7; possible D gene TRBD2, 6 bases. Germline V lookup: CDR1 SGHVS, CDR2 FQNEAQ. V dropped 5 bases and J dropped 3 bases, with 20 bases sitting between them. The CDR3 sequence is 16 residues long. In DNA, the CDR3 is TGTGCCAGCAGCCCTCGGACTATCGGAGGTATCTACGAGCAGTACTTC. It codes for CASSPRTIGGIYEQYF.

J is TRBJ2-6 and V is TRBV27; possible D gene TRBD1, 6 bases. CDR1 and CDR2 from the germline V gene are MNHEY and SMNVEV (reference sequence). Trimming removed 6 bases from V and 1 base from J, with 13 bases in between. The CDR3 length is 16 residues. The CDR3 loop is CASRPFTGSGANVLTF. As DNA, the CDR3 is TGTGCCAGCAGACCATTCACAGGGTCTGGGGCCAACGTCCTGACTTTC.

Regarding this clone: A junction boundary mismatches the germline segment, possibly from a read error. The genes are TRBV6-5 and TRBJ1-2; D perhaps matches TRBD1 (6 bases). The CDR3 sequence is 17 residues long. Per the germline V gene, CDR1 is MNHEY and CDR2 is SVGAGI. DNA of the CDR3: TGTGCCAGCAGTTACTCGACAGGCCTAGGAGGGAAAGATGGGTACACCTTC. Translated: CASSYSTGLGGKDGYTF.

The rearrangement uses TRBV13 and TRBJ1-2; no definite D call. The germline gives CDR1 PRHDT, CDR2 FYEKMQ (reference sequence). This CDR3 contains 13 residues. V lost 6 bases and J lost 4, with 12 bases in between. The CDR3 is CASSRTESYGYTF. Written as DNA, the CDR3 is TGTGCCAGCAGTAGAACAGAGTCCTATGGCTACACCTTC.

Written as DNA, the CDR3 is TGTGCCAGCAGCTTAGCAGGGGGCGTCAGCGGGGAGCTGTTTTTT. Translation gives CASSLAGGVSGELFF. The chain is built from TRBV11-2 and TRBJ2-2; TRBD1 matches 8 bases. The germline CDR1 and CDR2 sequences are SGHAT and FQNNGV. Germline trimming cut 1 base from V and 7 bases from J; bases unmatched to any gene: 5. The CDR3 sequence is 15 residues long.

This CDR3 reads CASSMGRTGEQFF. CDR3 DNA: TGTGCCAGTAGTATGGGCCGGACAGGGGAGCAGTTCTTC. The genes are TRBV19 and TRBJ2-1; 8 bases are a match to TRBD1. Trimming cost V 3 bases and J 10 bases; bases outside gene matches: 5. Per germline, CDR1 LNHDA and CDR2 SQIVND (reference sequence). This CDR3 comprises 13 residues.

This chain uses TRBV6-1 with TRBJ1-1; D uncertain. Trimming shortened V by 3 bases and J by 10 bases, and 6 bases separated the two germline ends. The length of the CDR3 is 10 residues. Per germline, CDR1 MNHNS and CDR2 SASEGT. The CDR3 spells CASSDEGAFF. In nucleotides, the CDR3 is TGTGCCAGCAGTGACGAAGGAGCTTTCTTT.

Note on this clone: Distinct nucleotide sequences in the sample also encode this CDR3. The chain employs TRBV12-3 or TRBV12-4 and TRBJ2-1; maybe TRBD2 (5 bases). Trimming left V 8 bases short and J 6 bases short, with 14 bases between. This CDR3 has 13 residues. The DNA of the CDR3 is TGTGCCAGCTCCCTCGGACTGCGCAATGAGCAGTTCTTC. Encoded protein: CASSLGLRNEQFF.

This rearrangement joins TRBV28 to TRBJ1-5; possibly TRBD1 for D (6 bases). The germline V gene has CDR1 MDHEN and CDR2 SYDVKM. With 6 bases removed from V and 5 bases from J, the gap between germline ends came to 20 bases. This CDR3 comprises 16 residues. Here the CDR3 DNA reads TGTGCCAGCAGCGGAGGGGGGGTCCGGGTTTATCAGCCCCAGCATTTT. As protein: CASSGGGVRVYQPQHF.

The chain uses TRBV20-1 and TRBJ1-1; no firm D call. CDR1 is DFQATT, CDR2 SNEGSKA, per germline (reference sequence). This CDR3 comprises 14 residues. Trimming removed 3 bases from V and 1 base from J, with 12 bases in between. For the CDR3, the DNA is TGCAGTGCTAGCGGGGTAGGGCCGAACACTGAAGCTTTCTTT. Its protein is CSASGVGPNTEAFF.

Points on this clone: The sample holds other DNA sequences that translate to the same CDR3. This chain connects TRBV7-2 to TRBJ1-1; tentative D call: TRBD1 (5 bases). CDR3 size: 15 residues. V dropped 1 base and J dropped 5 bases, with 14 bases sitting between them. Germline CDR1 and CDR2: SGHTA and FQGNSA. The CDR3 region has the DNA TGTGCCAGCAGCTTAGTCGGGGGTATGGGGACTGAAGCTTTCTTT. Protein sequence: CASSLVGGMGTEAFF.

This clone has just a few counts. In DNA form, the CDR3 reads TGTGCCAGCAGCTTATTTGGGACTAGCGGGAGTAATACGCAGTATTTT. Protein: CASSLFGTSGSNTQYF. The J gene is TRBJ2-3, the V gene TRBV11-2, with TRBD2 identical over 14 bases. V gave up 2 bases and J gave up 7 bases; unmatched junction bases: 5. CDR3 length: 16 residues. Germline loops: CDR1 SGHAT, CDR2 FQNNGV. Full variable domain (outside the CDR3, taken from reference TRBV11-2 and TRBJ2-3): EAGVAQSPRYKIIEKRQSVAFWCNPISGHATLYWYQQILGQGPKLLIQFQNNGVVDDSQLPKDRFSAERLKGVDSTLKIQPAKLEDSAVYLCASSLFGTSGSNTQYFGPGTRLTVL.

The chain joins TRBV4-2 to TRBJ1-1; D unclear. V lost 8 bases to trimming and J lost 6 bases, with 16 bases between them. This CDR3 region has 13 residues. Germline CDR1 reads LGHNA; CDR2 reads YNFKEQ. The CDR3 DNA reads as TGTGCCAGCGCAGAGACGGGGAAGGCTGAAGCTTTCTTT. This encodes CASAETGKAEAFF.

This rearrangement joins TRBV6-1 to TRBJ2-3; D not resolved. This CDR3 contains 12 residues. The ends were cut back, 8 bases at V and 5 bases at J, with 11 bases in the middle. Germline V CDR1 and CDR2: MNHNS, SASEGT. CDR3 loop: CASAFWGDTQYF. The CDR3 DNA sequence: TGTGCCAGCGCTTTTTGGGGAGATACGCAGTATTTT.

The J gene is TRBJ2-1, the V gene TRBV28, with 7 bases matching TRBD1. The CDR3 runs 15 residues. V lost 6 bases, J lost 4 bases, and 9 bases stayed unmatched. CDR1 MDHEN and CDR2 SYDVKM come from the germline V gene. The CDR3 sequence: CASRPGDRDYNEQFF. The CDR3 bases are TGTGCCAGCAGGCCAGGGGACAGAGATTACAATGAGCAGTTCTTC.

In its sample, this clone ranks as large. The J gene is TRBJ1-3, the V gene TRBV7-8, with 8 bases aligning to TRBD1. CDR3 length: 15 residues. With V trimmed by 4 bases and J by 4 bases, 6 bases remained unmatched. The germline V gene has CDR1 SGHVS and CDR2 FQNEAQ. CDR3: CASSSGQGYGNTIYF. The CDR3 nucleotides are TGTGCCAGCAGCTCCGGACAGGGATACGGAAACACCATATATTTT.

This clone was seen more than once but under ten times. The chain employs TRBV28 and TRBJ2-7; D gene unclear. V was shortened by 4 bases and J by 0 bases, with 13 bases between the two germline ends. The CDR3 consists of 15 residues. CDR1 MDHEN and CDR2 SYDVKM come from the germline V gene. CDR3: CASSSRLGFSYEQYF. The CDR3, as DNA: TGTGCCAGCAGTTCCCGCCTAGGTTTCTCCTACGAGCAGTACTTC. The full variable domain, with the rest looked up from reference TRBV28 and TRBJ2-7, is DVKVTQSSRYLVKRTGEKVFLECVQDMDHENMFWYRQDPGLGLRLIYFSYDVKMKEKGDIPEGYSVSREKKERFSLILESASTNQTSMYLCASSSRLGFSYEQYFGPGTRLTVT.

This clone was seen a few times. The chain is built from TRBV6-1 and TRBJ2-1; D might be TRBD2 (5 bases). The CDR3 extends over 17 amino acids. Germline loops: CDR1 MNHNS, CDR2 SASEGT. Trimming shortened V by 3 bases and J by 2 bases, and 17 bases separated the two germline ends. CDR3 coding DNA: TGTGCCAGCAGTGATAGCGTCCAAAACCCAACCTACAATGAGCAGTTCTTC. Translation: CASSDSVQNPTYNEQFF.

This chain links TRBV19 with TRBJ1-1; D is unresolved. CDR3 length: 13 residues. The germline V and J ends were trimmed by 1 base and 3 bases, with 6 bases remaining between them. In germline, CDR1 is LNHDA, CDR2 SQIVND (reference sequence). CDR3 amino acids: CASSIAGDTEAFF. The CDR3 DNA reads TGTGCCAGTAGTATAGCCGGGGACACTGAAGCTTTCTTT.

The rearrangement links TRBV12-3 or TRBV12-4 to TRBJ2-3; D is uncertain. The CDR3 sequence is 15 residues long. V was clipped by 5 bases and J by 6 bases, with 18 bases between them. CDR3 amino acids: CASSPPYRLSDTQYF. In DNA form, the CDR3 reads TGTGCCAGCAGTCCCCCTTATAGGCTCAGTGATACGCAGTATTTT.

The V and J genes are TRBV11-2 and TRBJ2-1, with 12 bases fitting TRBD1. Germline trimming cut 2 bases from V and 7 bases from J; bases unmatched to any gene: 3. Germline CDR1 is SGHAT and CDR2 is FQNNGV. The CDR3 covers 15 residues. The CDR3 protein is CASSLWGQGANEQFF. In DNA form, the CDR3 reads TGTGCCAGCAGCTTATGGGGACAGGGGGCTAATGAGCAGTTCTTC.

This clone qualifies as medium-sized. A read error is possible here, since a much larger clone lies one base away. Without the conserved terminal phenylalanine or tryptophan, this CDR3 likely stems from a read error. Other DNA sequences in this specimen translate into the identical CDR3. J is TRBJ1-2 and V is TRBV6-1, with 12 bases matching TRBD1. CDR1 and CDR2 from the germline V gene are MNHNS and SASEGT. With V trimmed by 5 bases and J by 7 bases, 14 bases remained unmatched. The CDR3 contains 17 residues. In DNA form, the CDR3 reads TGTGCCAGCAGTTTTAACTTTTGGGACAGGGGGCAGAGTGGCTACACCCTC. It codes for CASSFNFWDRGQSGYTL.